The clone carrying this T cell receptor beta chain occurred many times. Its antigen remains unidentified. The data were taken from a study of glioma-infiltrating T cells. Study as a whole: Samples included WHO grade II oligodendrogliomas or astrocytomas and initial-diagnosis grade IV glioblastomas.

Whole-study findings and limits: Tissue-blood divergence was below expectation in non-neoplastic patients, above in gliomas.

The CDR3 is made up of 13 amino acids. The V end was cut by 6 bases, the J end by 5 bases, with 13 bases between. Per germline, CDR1 MNHEY and CDR2 SMNVEV (reference sequence). TCR alpha and beta CDR3 regions were amplified from RNA using iRepertoire nested multiplex PCR. MiXCR, applied by TCRdb to the multiplex PCR reads, yields one record per CDR3 protein. The sample shows 300,000 to 450,000 distinct CDR3 sequences, 41% of them seen only once. The sequenced sample was glioma tissue, nonneoplastic brain tissue, or PBMCs (not recorded which). The sequence came from a human donor with low-grade glioma or glioblastoma, undergoing nonglioma brain surgery, or in good health (not recorded which). The chain joins TRBV27 to TRBJ1-1; unclear D gene. The CDR3 DNA reads as TGTGCCAGCAGCCATCTAGGCTCAACTGAAGCTTTCTTT. It codes for CASSHLGSTEAFF.